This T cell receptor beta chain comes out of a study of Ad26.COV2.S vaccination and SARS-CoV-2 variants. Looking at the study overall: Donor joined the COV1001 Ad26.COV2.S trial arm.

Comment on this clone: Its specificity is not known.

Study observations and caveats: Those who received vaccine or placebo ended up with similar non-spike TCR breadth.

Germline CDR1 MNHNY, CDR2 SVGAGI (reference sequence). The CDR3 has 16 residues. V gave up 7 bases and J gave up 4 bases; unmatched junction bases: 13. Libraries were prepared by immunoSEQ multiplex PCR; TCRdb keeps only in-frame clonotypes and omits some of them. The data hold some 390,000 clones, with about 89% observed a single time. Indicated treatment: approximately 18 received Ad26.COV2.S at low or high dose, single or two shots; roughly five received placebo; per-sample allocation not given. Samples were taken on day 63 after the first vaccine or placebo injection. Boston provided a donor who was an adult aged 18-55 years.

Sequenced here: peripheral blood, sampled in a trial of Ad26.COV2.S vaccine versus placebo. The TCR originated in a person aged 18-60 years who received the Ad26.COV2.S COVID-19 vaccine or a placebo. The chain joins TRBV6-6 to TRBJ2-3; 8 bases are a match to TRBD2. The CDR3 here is CASIPGRLAGADTQYF. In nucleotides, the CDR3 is TGTGCCAGCATACCCGGTAGGCTAGCGGGTGCAGATACGCAGTATTTT.